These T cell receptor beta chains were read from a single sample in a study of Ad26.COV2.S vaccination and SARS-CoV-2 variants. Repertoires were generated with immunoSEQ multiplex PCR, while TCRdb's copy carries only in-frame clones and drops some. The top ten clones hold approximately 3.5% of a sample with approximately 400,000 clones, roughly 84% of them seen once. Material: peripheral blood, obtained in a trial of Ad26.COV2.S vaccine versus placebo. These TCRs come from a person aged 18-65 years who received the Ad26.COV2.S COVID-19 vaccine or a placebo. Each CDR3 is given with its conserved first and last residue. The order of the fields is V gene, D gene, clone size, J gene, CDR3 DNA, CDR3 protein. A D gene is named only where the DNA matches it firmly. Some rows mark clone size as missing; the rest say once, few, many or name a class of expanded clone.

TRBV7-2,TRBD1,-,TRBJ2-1,TGTGCCAGCAGCTTAAGACCGGGACAGGGCGGGGAGCAGTTCTTC,CASSLRPGQGGEQFF
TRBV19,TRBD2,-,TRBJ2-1,TGTGCCAGTAGTGCCCTAGCGGGAGGCTACAATGAGCAGTTCTTC,CASSALAGGYNEQFF
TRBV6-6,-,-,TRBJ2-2,TGTGCCAGCAGTTACTCACCTAGCTGGGCCGGGGAGCTGTTTTTT,CASSYSPSWAGELFF
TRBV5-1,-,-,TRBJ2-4,TGCGCCAGCAGCTTGGGTCAGAACAAAAACATTCAGTACTTC,CASSLGQNKNIQYF
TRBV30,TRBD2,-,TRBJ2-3,TGTGCCTGGACCCATTTCTCGGCTAGCGGGAGTAGCACAGATACGCAGTATTTT,CAWTHFSASGSSTDTQYF
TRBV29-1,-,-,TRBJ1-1,TGCAGCGTTGATTTTGGGGACACTGAAGCTTTCTTT,CSVDFGDTEAFF
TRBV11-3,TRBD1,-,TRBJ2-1,TGTGCCAGCAGCGCTAACACAGGGGGTGAGCAGTTCTTC,CASSANTGGEQFF
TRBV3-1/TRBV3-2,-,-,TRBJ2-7,TGTGCCAGCAGCCCCCGGGCACCGGGCCAGCAGTACTTC,CASSPRAPGQQYF
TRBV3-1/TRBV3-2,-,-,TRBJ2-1,TGTGCCAGCAGCCAAGATACGGAGTTTTATGAGCAGTTCTTC,CASSQDTEFYEQFF
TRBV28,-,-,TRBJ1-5,TGTGCCAGCAGTCCGCCGTCCCGGGACAGCAATCAGCCCCAGCATTTT,CASSPPSRDSNQPQHF
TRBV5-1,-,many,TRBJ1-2,TGCGCCAGCAGCTTTGACAGCTATGGCTACACCTTC,CASSFDSYGYTF
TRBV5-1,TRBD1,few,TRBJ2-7,TGCGCCAGCAGCTTAGTCCGGACAGGAGACGAGCAGTACTTC,CASSLVRTGDEQYF
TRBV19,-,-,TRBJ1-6,TGTGCCAGTAGTATAGATGGGGCCAGAAGATTTAATTCACCCCTCCACTTT,CASSIDGARRFNSPLHF
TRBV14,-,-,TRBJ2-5,TGTGCCAGCAGCCAAGAAAGATGGGCCAACCAAGAGACCCAGTACTTC,CASSQERWANQETQYF
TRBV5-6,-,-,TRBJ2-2,TGTGCCAGCAATCTCTTGGGGCAGAACACCGGGGAGCTGTTTTTT,CASNLLGQNTGELFF
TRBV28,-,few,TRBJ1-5,TGTGCCAGCACTAGGCTCCACAGCAATCAGCCCCAGCATTTT,CASTRLHSNQPQHF
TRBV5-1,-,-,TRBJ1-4,TGCGCCAGCAGCAGGCGGGGCCCTGCAACTAATGAAAAACTGTTTTTT,CASSRRGPATNEKLFF
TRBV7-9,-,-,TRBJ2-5,TGTGCCAGCAGCTTAGCAGAGACCCAGTACTTC,CASSLAETQYF
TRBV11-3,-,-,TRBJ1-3,TGTGCCAGCAGCTTATTTCCTGAGGGGTCTATAACTGGAAACACCATATATTTT,CASSLFPEGSITGNTIYF
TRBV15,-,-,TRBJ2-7,TGTGCCACCAGCAAGGAGAGGGCCTACGAGCAGTACTTC,CATSKERAYEQYF
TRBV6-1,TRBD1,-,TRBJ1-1,TGTGCCAGCAGTGTCTGGCAGGGGGAGGGAACCACTGAAGCTTTCTTT,CASSVWQGEGTTEAFF
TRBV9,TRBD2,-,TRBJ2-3,TGTGCCAGCAGCGTACGTAGCGGGACAACTAGCACAGATACGCAGTATTTT,CASSVRSGTTSTDTQYF
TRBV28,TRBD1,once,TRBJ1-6,TGTGCCAGCAGCAGACAGGGGAAGAGTTCACCCCTCCACTTT,CASSRQGKSSPLHF
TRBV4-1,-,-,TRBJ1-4,TGCGCCAGCAGCCAAGGTCGGGGGTGGAAACTGTTTTTT,CASSQGRGWKLFF
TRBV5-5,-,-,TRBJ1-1,TGTGCCAGCAGCTTACAGGGAGCGGGCACTGAAGCTTTCTTT,CASSLQGAGTEAFF
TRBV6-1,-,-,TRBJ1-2,TGTGCCAGCAGTGAACTCGGCTTACTCTATGGCTACACCTTC,CASSELGLLYGYTF
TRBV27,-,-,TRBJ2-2,TGTGCCAGCAGTTTAAGAGGGGCGACCGGGGAGCTGTTTTTT,CASSLRGATGELFF
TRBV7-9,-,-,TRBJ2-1,TGTGCCAGCAGCTTGCGGACTAACTACAATGAGCAGTTCTTC,CASSLRTNYNEQFF
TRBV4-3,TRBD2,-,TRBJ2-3,TGCGCCAGCAGCCAAGGCGGGACTAGGTTGGATACGCAGTATTTT,CASSQGGTRLDTQYF
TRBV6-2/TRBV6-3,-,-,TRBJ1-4,TGTGCCAGCAGCCCCTACAGATTCCAATGGGAAAAACTGTTTTTT,CASSPYRFQWEKLFF
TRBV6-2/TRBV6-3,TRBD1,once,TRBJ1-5,TGTGCCAGCAGTTACTCAGGGGGCCGCCAGCCCCAGCATTTT,CASSYSGGRQPQHF
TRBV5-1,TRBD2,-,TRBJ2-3,TGCGCCAGCAGGGGACTAGCGGGGGACCCCACAGATACGCAGTATTTT,CASRGLAGDPTDTQYF
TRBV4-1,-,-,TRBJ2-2,TGCGCCAGCAGCCAAGCAGGGGTAGTCGGCGGGGAGCTGTTTTTT,CASSQAGVVGGELFF
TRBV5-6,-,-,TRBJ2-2,TGTGCCAGCAGCTTGGTACCTTACACCGGGGAGCTGTTTTTT,CASSLVPYTGELFF
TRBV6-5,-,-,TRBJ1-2,TGTGCCAGCAGTCCCTATCAGGGGTTATATGGCTACACCTTC,CASSPYQGLYGYTF
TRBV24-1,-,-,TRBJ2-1,TGTGCCACCAGTGAAAGAACAGGGAATGAGCAGTTCTTC,CATSERTGNEQFF
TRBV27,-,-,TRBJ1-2,TGTGCCAGCAGTCCCATGGACAGCTTGGGAGGCTACACCTTC,CASSPMDSLGGYTF
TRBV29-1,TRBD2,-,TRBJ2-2,TGCAGCGTTGTAGCGGGAGGTTGGACCGGGGAGCTGTTTTTT,CSVVAGGWTGELFF
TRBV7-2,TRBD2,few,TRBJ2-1,TGTGCCAGCACCCTCTTCGGGGGGGGACACAGTTTTGATGAGCAGTTCTTC,CASTLFGGGHSFDEQFF
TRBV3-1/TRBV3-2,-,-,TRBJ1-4,TGTGCCAGCAGCCAAAATGACGAAAAACTGTTTTTT,CASSQNDEKLFF
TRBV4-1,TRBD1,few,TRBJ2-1,TGCGCCAGCAGCCCGGGACAGGGGGCCGATGAGCAGTTCTTC,CASSPGQGADEQFF
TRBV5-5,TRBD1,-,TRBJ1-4,TGTGCCAGCAGCTTGAGAGGGGGCGGACTCAATGAAAAACTGTTTTTT,CASSLRGGGLNEKLFF
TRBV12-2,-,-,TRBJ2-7,TGTGCAAGTCGCCCCACAGTGACCTCCTACGAGCAGTACTTC,CASRPTVTSYEQYF
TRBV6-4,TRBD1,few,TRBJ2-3,TGTGCCAGCAGCCTCGGGACAGGGGGGACAGATACGCAGTATTTT,CASSLGTGGTDTQYF
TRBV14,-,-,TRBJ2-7,TGTGCCAGCAGCCCAGTCCGGGACTTCCCGACCTACGAGCAGTACTTC,CASSPVRDFPTYEQYF
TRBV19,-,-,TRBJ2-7,TGTGCCAGTAGTATAGGATCCGAGCAGTACTTC,CASSIGSEQYF
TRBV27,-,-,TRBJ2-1,TGTGCCAGCAGTTTAGCCGTGAGCTCCTACAATGAGCAGTTCTTC,CASSLAVSSYNEQFF
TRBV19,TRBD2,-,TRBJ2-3,TGTGCCAGTAGTATTGCGGGGGGGAGCACAGATACGCAGTATTTT,CASSIAGGSTDTQYF